This T cell receptor (beta chain) was obtained from a study of T cell responses to AZD1222 COVID-19 vaccine. The CDR3 covers 14 residues. Germline V gene lookup returns CDR1 MNHEY and CDR2 SVGEGT. With 4 bases removed from V and 3 bases from J, the gap between germline ends came to 11 bases. Note on this clone: No antigen is known for it.

Study observations and caveats: Most donors were white British, females outnumbered males, and clonal diversity was possibly underestimated. The breadth and depth of Spike-specific TCRs increased once two AZD1222 doses had been given. Repertoires were sampled only after the peak T cell response.

Sequencing used immunoSEQ multiplex PCR; TCRdb keeps in-frame clones, though not all of them. The repertoire consists of approximately 180,000 clones, with roughly nine tenths occurring once and the leading ten covering about 1.5%. This receptor was obtained from an adult in good health. The sequencing here drew on peripheral blood, taken on day 0 of AZD1222 vaccination. This chain links TRBV6-2 or TRBV6-3 with TRBJ2-3; D perhaps matches TRBD2 (6 bases). As DNA, the CDR3 is TGTGCCAGCAGTTTTGGAGGGGTTACAGATACGCAGTATTTT. This codes for CASSFGGVTDTQYF.